The 15 T cell receptor beta chains reported below all come from one sample, sequenced in a study of identical twins (dated by TCRdb to 2015 to 2016). Library prep was done by 5' RACE. This sample was sequenced with an Illumina HiSeq 2000. TCRdb ran its own pipeline on the public reads, namely fastp trimming at Q25 and MiXCR clone calling, and kept in-frame beta chains. Each record represents a unique CDR3 protein, reported with the most common genes and DNA among its rows. This sample comprises some 900,000 distinct CDR3 sequences, roughly an eighth of them detected only once. The biggest ten clones account for about 1.6% of the sample. These sequences were also reported in another study, on yellow fever vaccine responses in identical twins.

Sequencing input: PBMCs. These receptors were taken from a woman under 30 in good health.

The V gene is TRBV2, the J gene TRBJ2-1, with 14 bases matching TRBD2. Germline-derived CDR1 and CDR2 are SNHLY and FYNNEI. With 1 base clipped from V and 1 base from J, the junction kept 9 bases outside the gene matches. The CDR3 spans 20 residues. The CDR3 here is CASSEVPGTSGSGSYNEQFF. CDR3 in DNA: TGTGCCAGCAGTGAAGTTCCCGGGACTAGCGGGAGTGGATCCTACAATGAGCAGTTCTTC.

V gene TRBV12-5 combines with J gene TRBJ2-2; TRBD2 matches 7 bases. The CDR3 has 16 residues. The V and J ends lost 6 bases and 1 base, in that order; junction bases with no gene match: 8. Germline assignment: CDR1 LGHNT and CDR2 FRNRAP. This chain's CDR3 is CASGSILAGNTGELFF. The DNA for the CDR3 is TGTGCTAGTGGCTCGATTTTAGCGGGGAACACCGGGGAGCTGTTTTTT.

The J gene is TRBJ2-2, the V gene TRBV7-9; D gene ambiguous. Between the trimmed V and J ends, which lost 5 bases and 6 bases, there was a span of 10 bases. The CDR3 contains 13 residues. The germline V gene has CDR1 SEHNR and CDR2 FQNEAQ (reference sequence). CDR3 DNA: TGTGCCAGCAGCACCCGTCCCCCCGGGGAGCTGTTTTTT. Translation gives CASSTRPPGELFF.

The rearrangement joins TRBV6-1 to TRBJ2-7; D gene unclear. V was shortened by 1 base and J by 3 bases, with 13 bases between the two germline ends. CDR1 is MNHNS and CDR2 is SASEGT in the germline V gene. CDR3 length: 15 amino acids. CDR3 nucleotide sequence: TGTGCCAGCAGTGAAGAAGACCTCTGGCACTACGAGCAGTACGTC. It specifies CASSEEDLWHYEQYV.

The chain joins TRBV7-9 to TRBJ2-1; possibly TRBD2 for D (6 bases). The CDR3 runs 13 residues. V was trimmed by 5 bases and J by 10 bases, leaving 15 bases between them. CDR1 and CDR2 (germline): SEHNR, FQNEAQ (reference sequence). The CDR3 is CASSTQLAWEQFF. In DNA, the CDR3 is TGTGCCAGCAGCACCCAACTAGCTTGGGAGCAGTTCTTC.

This clonotype appeared a few times. This chain connects TRBV11-2 to TRBJ1-1; D not certain. The CDR3 loop spans 13 amino acids. Germline CDR1 is SGHAT and CDR2 is FQNNGV. Trimming left V 2 bases short and J 11 bases short, with 15 bases between. DNA for the CDR3: TGTGCCAGCAGCTTACCAGTGCAGATTGACGCTTTCTTT. Its translation is CASSLPVQIDAFF.

The V gene is TRBV7-6, the J gene TRBJ2-1; D perhaps matches TRBD2 (5 bases). The CDR3 extends over 16 amino acids. V lost 2 bases to trimming and J lost 5 bases, with 16 bases between them. Germline lookup yields CDR1 SGHVS and CDR2 FNYEAQ. CDR3 protein: CASSLSDGLINNEQFF. DNA of the CDR3: TGTGCCAGCAGCTTAAGCGACGGACTGATCAACAATGAGCAGTTCTTC.

This clonotype turned up a few times. The chain combines TRBV13 with TRBJ1-1; 7 nucleotides line up with TRBD1. Germline CDR1 and CDR2: PRHDT and FYEKMQ (reference sequence). J lost 3 bases, V lost 5 bases, and 6 bases had no gene match. The CDR3 runs to 14 residues. The CDR3 loop reads CASSRDRVHTEAFF. CDR3 in DNA: TGTGCCAGCAGCCGAGACAGGGTCCACACTGAAGCTTTCTTT.

The chain has TRBV28 and TRBJ2-7; no firm D call. The CDR3 runs 13 residues. V lost 5 bases and J lost 0, with 8 bases in between. Germline CDR1 MDHEN, CDR2 SYDVKM. The CDR3 DNA sequence: TGTGCCAGCAGTCAGCCCACCTCCTACGAGCAGTACTTC. It translates to CASSQPTSYEQYF.

This clonotype was detected many times. The V call is TRBV12-3 or TRBV12-4, the J call TRBJ2-2, with 7 positions matching TRBD1. The length of the CDR3 is 15 residues. The junction had 5 bases not matched to a gene; V was cut back by 6 bases and J by 1 base. The CDR3 reads CASSPGQMNTGELFF. The CDR3 bases are TGTGCCAGCAGCCCGGGACAGATGAACACCGGGGAGCTGTTTTTT.

V and J are TRBV21-1 and TRBJ2-3. TRBV21-1 is a pseudogene locus. The CDR3 runs 15 residues. The CDR3 loop reads CASSKDAVQPDTQYF. CDR3 coding DNA: TGTGCCAGCAGCAAGGATGCCGTCCAGCCAGATACGCAGTATTTT.

The chain employs TRBV2 and TRBJ1-5; D is unclear. The germline CDR1 and CDR2 sequences are SNHLY and FYNNEI. Trimming took 7 bases from V and 0 from J, leaving 13 bases between them. The CDR3 contains 15 residues. The CDR3 reads CASMVRSDSNQPQHF. CDR3 bases: TGTGCCAGCATGGTGAGGTCCGATAGCAATCAGCCCCAGCATTTT.

The CDR3 here is CSARAFGNTEAFF. CDR3 bases: TGCAGTGCTAGAGCGTTTGGGAACACTGAAGCTTTCTTT. This chain connects TRBV20-1 to TRBJ1-1, with D hard to call. Germline loops: CDR1 DFQATT, CDR2 SNEGSKA (reference sequence). The CDR3 runs 13 residues. Trimming took off 1 base at V and 1 base at J, with 7 bases between the two ends.

The rearrangement uses TRBV7-6 and TRBJ2-3; TRBD2 matches 8 bases. J was trimmed by 6 bases and V by 5 bases; bases with no gene match: 16. Per the germline V gene, CDR1 is SGHVS and CDR2 is FNYEAQ. This CDR3 comprises 17 residues. The CDR3 DNA sequence: TGTGCCAGCAGCCCAAATCTAGGGCGGGGGGTGACGGATACGCAGTATTTT. Translation gives CASSPNLGRGVTDTQYF.

The V and J genes are TRBV20-1 and TRBJ2-2; TRBD2 aligns across 8 bases. The CDR3 spans 13 residues. V gave up 7 bases and J gave up 4 bases; unmatched junction bases: 5. Germline assignment: CDR1 DFQATT and CDR2 SNEGSKA (reference sequence). The CDR3 sequence is CSGRGEGTGELFF. The CDR3 bases are TGCAGTGGGCGGGGGGAAGGCACCGGGGAGCTGTTTTTT.